This T cell receptor beta chain came from a study of metastatic and nonmetastatic thyroid tumors (dated by TCRdb to about 2020). Context from the whole study: Repertoires were compared across peripheral blood and tumor or nodule tissue samples from malignant and benign thyroid patients. The investigation overall reported the following: TCR beta diversity was reported as significantly higher in malignant tumors than in benign nodules, in both blood and tumor samples.

Libraries were constructed by PCR. The data were produced on an Illumina HiSeq 4000. High-throughput sequencing was used to profile the TCR beta-chain CDR3 region of every patient. Under the source paper's analysis protocol: The researchers built a classifier to tell apart papillary thyroid cancer patients with distant metastasis, based on CDR3 differences among clinicopathological groups. Repertoire diversity was assessed with the Shannon index, and tumor-blood repertoire similarity with the Morisita-Horn index. TCRdb reprocessing: public reads trimmed at Q25 with fastp, clones called with MiXCR, in-frame beta chains kept. Clone size and V and J calls follow TCRdb, not the original study. The sample data list some 10,000 clones, and approximately 10% of these were observed just once. The ten top clones hold approximately 7.6% of the sample. No treatment had been received by any patient before thyroid surgery. Using T-cell receptor beta sequencing, the researchers looked back retrospectively at clinical samples from patients, gathered between about 2011 and 2019.

Inclusive of the bounding cysteine and phenylalanine, the CDR3 is 16 residues long. Only CDR3 DNA remains: 48 bases, in frame from the first base. CDR1 and CDR2 are read off the germline V gene (reference sequence) as MNHEY and SMNVEV. Trimming accounts for 3 bases at V and 3 bases at J, while the number of junction bases matched to no gene is 4. This clone was counted ten times or more. Its recognized antigen is unknown. The record has no base qualities; no much larger clone is one base away. The sample consisted of tumor tissue. This chain joins TRBV27 to TRBJ2-3, with TRBD2 matching 12 junction bases. The sequence derives from a female donor with papillary thyroid cancer or a benign thyroid nodule (not recorded which). Some clones in this sample may be carry-over from other donors' samples. The base sequence is TGTGCCAGCAGTTTGGCTAGCGGGGGGGCGACAGATACGCAGTATTTT. This is translated as CASSLASGGATDTQYF.